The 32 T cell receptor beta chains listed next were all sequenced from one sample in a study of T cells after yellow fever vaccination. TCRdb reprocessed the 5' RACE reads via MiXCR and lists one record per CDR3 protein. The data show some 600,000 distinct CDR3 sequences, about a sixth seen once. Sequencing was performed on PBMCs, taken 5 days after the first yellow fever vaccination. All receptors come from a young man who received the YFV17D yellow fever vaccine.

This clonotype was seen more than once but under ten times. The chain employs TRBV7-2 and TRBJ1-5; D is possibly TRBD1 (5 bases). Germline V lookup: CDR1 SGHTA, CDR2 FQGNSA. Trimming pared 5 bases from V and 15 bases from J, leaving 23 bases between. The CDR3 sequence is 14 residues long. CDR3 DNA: TGTGCCAGCAGCCCCGGGTGGGGGGATCGGAATTTGCATTTT. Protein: CASSPGWGDRNLHF.

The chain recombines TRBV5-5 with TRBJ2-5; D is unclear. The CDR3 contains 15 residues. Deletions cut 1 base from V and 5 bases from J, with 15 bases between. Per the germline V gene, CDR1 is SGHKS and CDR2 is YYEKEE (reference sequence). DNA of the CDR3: TGTGCCAGCAGCTTGACGGCAGGCAGACCTGAGACCCAGTACTTC. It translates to CASSLTAGRPETQYF.

CDR3 DNA sequence: TGCAGTGCTAGAGATGTGGCGTACGAGCAGTACGTC. Amino acids: CSARDVAYEQYV. This sequence joins TRBV20-1 and TRBJ2-7, with D unresolved. The CDR3 has 12 residues. In germline, CDR1 is DFQATT, CDR2 SNEGSKA (reference sequence). V was clipped by 0 bases and J by 4 bases, with 7 bases between them.

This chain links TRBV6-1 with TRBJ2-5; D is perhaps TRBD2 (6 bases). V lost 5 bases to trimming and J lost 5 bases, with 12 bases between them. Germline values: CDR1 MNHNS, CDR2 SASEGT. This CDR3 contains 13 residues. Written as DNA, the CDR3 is TGTGCCAGCAGTCAACTAGCTGGGGAGACCCAGTACTTC. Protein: CASSQLAGETQYF.

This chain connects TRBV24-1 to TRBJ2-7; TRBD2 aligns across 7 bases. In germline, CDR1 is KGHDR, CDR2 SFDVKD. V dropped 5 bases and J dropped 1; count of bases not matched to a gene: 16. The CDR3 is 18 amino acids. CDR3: CATSALGGVQPCSYEQYF. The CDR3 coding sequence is TGTGCCACCAGTGCCCTTGGGGGGGTCCAGCCATGTTCCTACGAGCAGTACTTC.

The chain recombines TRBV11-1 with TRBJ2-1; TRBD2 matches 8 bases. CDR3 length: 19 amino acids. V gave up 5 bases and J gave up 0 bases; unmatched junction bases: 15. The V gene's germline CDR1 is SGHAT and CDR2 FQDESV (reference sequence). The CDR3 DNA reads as TGTGCCAGCAGCCCTCTCGCGGGGGGCTCCGCCAGCTCCTACAATGAGCAGTTCTTC. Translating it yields CASSPLAGGSASSYNEQFF.

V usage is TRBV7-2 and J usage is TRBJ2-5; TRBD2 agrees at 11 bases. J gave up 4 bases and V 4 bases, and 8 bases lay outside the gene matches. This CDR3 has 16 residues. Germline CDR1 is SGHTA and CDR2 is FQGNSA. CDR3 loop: CASSSGTSGRRETQYF. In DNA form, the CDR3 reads TGTGCCAGCAGCTCCGGGACTAGCGGTCGGAGAGAGACCCAGTACTTC.

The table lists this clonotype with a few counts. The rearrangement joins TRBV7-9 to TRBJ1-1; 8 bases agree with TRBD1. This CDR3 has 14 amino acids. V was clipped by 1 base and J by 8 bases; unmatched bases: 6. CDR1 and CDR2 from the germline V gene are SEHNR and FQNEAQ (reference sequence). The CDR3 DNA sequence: TGTGCCAGCAGCTTAGGTCAGGGGGCAGGAGAAGCTTTCTTT. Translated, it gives CASSLGQGAGEAFF.

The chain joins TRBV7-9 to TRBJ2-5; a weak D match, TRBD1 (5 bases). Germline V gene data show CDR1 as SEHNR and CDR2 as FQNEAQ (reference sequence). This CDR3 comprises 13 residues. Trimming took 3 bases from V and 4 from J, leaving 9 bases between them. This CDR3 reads CASSFTQGETQYF. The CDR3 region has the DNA TGTGCCAGCAGCTTTACCCAGGGAGAGACCCAGTACTTC.

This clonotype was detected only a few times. CDR3 protein: CSVEDRGGTNEKLFF. As DNA, the CDR3 is TGCAGCGTTGAAGACCGCGGAGGTACTAATGAAAAACTGTTTTTT. The chain links TRBV29-1 to TRBJ1-4; D gene unclear. The length of the CDR3 is 15 residues. The V end lost 0 bases, the J end lost 2 bases, and 10 bases lay between the germline ends. CDR1 is SQVTM, CDR2 ANQGSEA, per germline.

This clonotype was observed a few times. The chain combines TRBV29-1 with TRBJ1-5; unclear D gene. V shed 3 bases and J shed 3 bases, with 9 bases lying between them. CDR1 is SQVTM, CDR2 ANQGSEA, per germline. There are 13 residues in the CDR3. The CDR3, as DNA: TGCAGCGTTGAGGAAGGGCTCAATCAGCCCCAGCATTTT. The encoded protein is CSVEEGLNQPQHF.

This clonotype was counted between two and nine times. CDR3 residues: CASSSADHSNQPQHF. The DNA for the CDR3 is TGTGCCAGCAGCTCTGCAGACCATAGCAATCAGCCCCAGCATTTT. The chain is built from TRBV7-9 and TRBJ1-5; D remains unclear. This CDR3 contains 15 residues. The V gene lost 4 bases and the J gene lost 0 bases, with 10 bases spanning the gap. Germline V gene lookup returns CDR1 SEHNR and CDR2 FQNEAQ (reference sequence).

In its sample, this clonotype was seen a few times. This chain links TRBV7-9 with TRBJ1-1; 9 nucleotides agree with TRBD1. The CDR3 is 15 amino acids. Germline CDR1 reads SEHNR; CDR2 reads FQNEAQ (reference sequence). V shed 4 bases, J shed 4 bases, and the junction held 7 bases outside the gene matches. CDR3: CASSSDRGWSTEAFF. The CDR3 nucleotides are TGTGCCAGCAGCTCGGACAGGGGATGGAGCACTGAAGCTTTCTTT.

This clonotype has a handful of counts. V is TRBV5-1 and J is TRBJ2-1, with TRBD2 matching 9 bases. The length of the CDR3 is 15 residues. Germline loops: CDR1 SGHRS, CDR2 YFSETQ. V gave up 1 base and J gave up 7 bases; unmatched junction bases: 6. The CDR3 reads CASSLSASGDNEQFF. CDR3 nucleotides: TGCGCCAGCAGCTTGTCGGCTAGCGGGGATAATGAGCAGTTCTTC.

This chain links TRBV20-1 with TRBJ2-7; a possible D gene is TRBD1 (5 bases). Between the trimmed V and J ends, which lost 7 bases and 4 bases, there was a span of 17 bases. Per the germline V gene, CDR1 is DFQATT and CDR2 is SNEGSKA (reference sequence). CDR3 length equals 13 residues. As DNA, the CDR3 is TGCAGTGTTTGGACACTTACCAATTACGAGCAGTACTTC. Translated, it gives CSVWTLTNYEQYF.

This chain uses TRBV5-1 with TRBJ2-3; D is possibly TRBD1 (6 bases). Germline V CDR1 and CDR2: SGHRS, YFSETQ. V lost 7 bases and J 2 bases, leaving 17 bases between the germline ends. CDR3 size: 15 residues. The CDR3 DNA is TGCGCCAGCGGCGGAGGACAGCAATTCACAGATACGCAGTATTTT. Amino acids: CASGGGQQFTDTQYF.

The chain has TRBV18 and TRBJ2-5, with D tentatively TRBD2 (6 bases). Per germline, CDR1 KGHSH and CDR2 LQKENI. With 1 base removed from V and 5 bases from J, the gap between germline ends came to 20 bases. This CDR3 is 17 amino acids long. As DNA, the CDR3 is TGTGCCAGCTCACCACGTTCCGGTTGGGCTGGAGGGGAGACCCAGTACTTC. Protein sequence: CASSPRSGWAGGETQYF.

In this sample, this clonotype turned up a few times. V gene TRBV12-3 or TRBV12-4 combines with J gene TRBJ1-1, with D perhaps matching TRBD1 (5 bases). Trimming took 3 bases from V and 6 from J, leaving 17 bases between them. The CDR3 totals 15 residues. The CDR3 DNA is TGTGCCAGCAGTTTCGTGGCAGGGTGGGAGGCTGAAGCTTTCTTT. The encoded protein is CASSFVAGWEAEAFF.

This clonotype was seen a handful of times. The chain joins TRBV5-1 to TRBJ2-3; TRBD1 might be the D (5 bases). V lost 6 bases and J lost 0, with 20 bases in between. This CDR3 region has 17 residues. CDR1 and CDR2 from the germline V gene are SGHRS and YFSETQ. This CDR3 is CASNVGANRRSTDTQYF. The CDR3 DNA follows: TGCGCCAGCAACGTAGGGGCGAACAGGCGAAGCACAGATACGCAGTATTTT.

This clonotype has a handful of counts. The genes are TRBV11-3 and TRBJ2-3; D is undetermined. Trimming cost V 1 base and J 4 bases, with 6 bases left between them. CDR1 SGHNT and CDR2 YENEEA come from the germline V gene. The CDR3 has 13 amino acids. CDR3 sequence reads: CASSLGDADTQYF. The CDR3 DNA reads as TGTGCCAGCAGCTTAGGGGATGCAGATACGCAGTATTTT. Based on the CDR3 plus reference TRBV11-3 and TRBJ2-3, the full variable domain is EAGVVQSPRYKIIEKKQPVAFWCNPISGHNTLYWYLQNLGQGPELLIRYENEEAVDDSQLPKDRFSAERLKGVDSTLKIQPAELGDSAVYLCASSLGDADTQYFGPGTRLTVL.

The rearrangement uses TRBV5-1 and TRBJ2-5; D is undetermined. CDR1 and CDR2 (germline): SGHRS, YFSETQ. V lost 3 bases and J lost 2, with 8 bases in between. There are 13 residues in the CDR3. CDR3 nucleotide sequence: TGCGCCAGCAGCTCAGGACCACAAGAGACCCAGTACTTC. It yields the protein CASSSGPQETQYF.

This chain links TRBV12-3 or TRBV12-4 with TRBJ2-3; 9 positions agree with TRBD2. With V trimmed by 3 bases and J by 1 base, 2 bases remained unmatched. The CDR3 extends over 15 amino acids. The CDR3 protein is CASSFASGGTDTQYF. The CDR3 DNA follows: TGTGCCAGCAGTTTCGCTAGCGGGGGCACAGATACGCAGTATTTT.

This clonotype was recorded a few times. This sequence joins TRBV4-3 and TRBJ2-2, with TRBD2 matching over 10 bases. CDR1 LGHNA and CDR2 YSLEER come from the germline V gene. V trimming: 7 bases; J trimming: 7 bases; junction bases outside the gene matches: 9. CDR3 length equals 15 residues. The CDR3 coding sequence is TGCGCCAGCAAAAAGGAAGCGGGGGGGTTCGGGGAGCTGTTTTTT. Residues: CASKKEAGGFGELFF.

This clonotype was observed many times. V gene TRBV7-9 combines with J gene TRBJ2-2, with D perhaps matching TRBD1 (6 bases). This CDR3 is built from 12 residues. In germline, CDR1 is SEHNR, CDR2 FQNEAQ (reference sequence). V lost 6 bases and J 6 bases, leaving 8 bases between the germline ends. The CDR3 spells CASRRQAGELFF. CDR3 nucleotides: TGTGCCAGCAGGCGACAGGCCGGGGAGCTGTTTTTT.

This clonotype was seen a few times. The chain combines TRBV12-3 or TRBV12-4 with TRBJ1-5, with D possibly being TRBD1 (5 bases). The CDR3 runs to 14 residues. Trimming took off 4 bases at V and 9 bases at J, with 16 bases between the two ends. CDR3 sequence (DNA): TGTGCCAGCAGTTCTACAGGCTCCTTAGGGCCCCAGCATTTT. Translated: CASSSTGSLGPQHF.

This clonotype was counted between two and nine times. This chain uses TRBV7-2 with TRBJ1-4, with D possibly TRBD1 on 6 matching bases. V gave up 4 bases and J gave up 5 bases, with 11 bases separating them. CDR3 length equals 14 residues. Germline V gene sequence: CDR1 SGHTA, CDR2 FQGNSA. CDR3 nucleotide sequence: TGTGCCAGCAGCTCTAATACAGGGAATGAAAAACTGTTTTTT. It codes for CASSSNTGNEKLFF. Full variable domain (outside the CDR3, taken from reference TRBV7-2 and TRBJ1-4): GAGVSQSPSNKVTEKGKDVELRCDPISGHTALYWYRQSLGQGLEFLIYFQGNSAPDKSGLPSDRFSAERTGGSVSTLTIQRTQQEDSAVYLCASSSNTGNEKLFFGSGTQLSVL.

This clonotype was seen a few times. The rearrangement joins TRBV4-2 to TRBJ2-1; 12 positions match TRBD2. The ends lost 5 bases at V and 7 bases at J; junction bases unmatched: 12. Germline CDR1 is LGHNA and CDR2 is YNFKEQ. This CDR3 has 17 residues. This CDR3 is CASSNGNGLAGRNEQFF. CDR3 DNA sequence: TGTGCCAGCAGCAACGGGAACGGACTAGCGGGGAGGAATGAGCAGTTCTTC.

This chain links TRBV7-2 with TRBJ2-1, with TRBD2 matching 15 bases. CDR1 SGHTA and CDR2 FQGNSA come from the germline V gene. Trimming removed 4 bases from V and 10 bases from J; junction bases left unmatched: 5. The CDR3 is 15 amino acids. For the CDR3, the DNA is TGTGCCAGCAGCTCCGGACTAGCGGGGGGGCGGGAGCAGTTCTTC. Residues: CASSSGLAGGREQFF. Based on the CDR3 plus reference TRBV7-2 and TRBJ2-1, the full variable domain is GAGVSQSPSNKVTEKGKDVELRCDPISGHTALYWYRQSLGQGLEFLIYFQGNSAPDKSGLPSDRFSAERTGGSVSTLTIQRTQQEDSAVYLCASSSGLAGGREQFFGPGTRLTVL.

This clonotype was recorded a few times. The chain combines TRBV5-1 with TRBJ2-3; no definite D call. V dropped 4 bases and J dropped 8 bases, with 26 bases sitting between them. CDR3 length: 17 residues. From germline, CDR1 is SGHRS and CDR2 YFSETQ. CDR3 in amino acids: CASSPGNPGNWATTQYF. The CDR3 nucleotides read TGCGCCAGCAGCCCTGGGAATCCCGGAAATTGGGCTACTACGCAGTATTTT.

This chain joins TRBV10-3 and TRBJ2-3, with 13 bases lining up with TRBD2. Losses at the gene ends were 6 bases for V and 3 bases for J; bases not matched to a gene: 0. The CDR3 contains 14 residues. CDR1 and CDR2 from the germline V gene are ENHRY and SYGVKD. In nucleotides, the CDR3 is TGTGCCATCAGGACTAGCGGGGGGACAGATACGCAGTATTTT. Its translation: CAIRTSGGTDTQYF.

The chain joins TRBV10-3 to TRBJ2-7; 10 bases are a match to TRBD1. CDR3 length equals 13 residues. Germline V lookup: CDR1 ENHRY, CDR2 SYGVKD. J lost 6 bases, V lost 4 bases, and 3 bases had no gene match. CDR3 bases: TGTGCCATCAGTGCGACAGGGGGCCGCGAGCAGTACGTC. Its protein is CAISATGGREQYV.

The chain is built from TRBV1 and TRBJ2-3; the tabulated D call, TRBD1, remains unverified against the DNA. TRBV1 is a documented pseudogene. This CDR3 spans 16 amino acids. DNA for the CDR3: TGCACCAGCAGCCAAGAAGACAGCGGGGAACCAGATACGCAGTATTTT. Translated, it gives CTSSQEDSGEPDTQYF.